The 17 T cell receptor beta chains in this list originate from one sample, sequenced in a study of T cells after somatic rescue of genetic block. Some clones are missing from TCRdb's copy, which holds only in-frame ones; the method was immunoSEQ multiplex PCR. Counted here are 80,000 to 100,000 clones, 85% to 90% occurring once; the ten biggest clones make up around 1.6%. Input material: peripheral blood mononuclear cells (PBMCs). Receptors were obtained from a woman under 30.

The rearrangement joins TRBV7-2 to TRBJ1-2; D gene ambiguous. V was cut by 1 base and J by 0 bases, with 6 bases left in between. The CDR3 has 14 amino acids. Germline V lookup: CDR1 SGHTA, CDR2 FQGNSA. CDR3 region: CASSLGGTNYGYTF. In nucleotides, the CDR3 is TGTGCCAGCAGCTTAGGCGGAACTAACTATGGCTACACCTTC.

The chain carries TRBV14 and TRBJ2-5; TRBD2 agrees at 13 bases. The length of the CDR3 is 16 residues. Germline CDR1 SGHDN, CDR2 FVKESK. V dropped 4 bases and J dropped 5; count of bases not matched to a gene: 7. CDR3 bases: TGTGCCAGCAGCCCCCGGACTAGCGGGGGCGGGGAGACCCAGTACTTC. This gives the protein CASSPRTSGGGETQYF.

The chain joins TRBV28 to TRBJ1-4; maybe TRBD1 (6 bases). From germline, CDR1 is MDHEN and CDR2 SYDVKM. This CDR3 is built from 16 residues. V was pared by 1 base and J by 5 bases, with 14 bases between. DNA for the CDR3: TGTGCCAGCAGTTTATTCGGGGGCGCGAGAAATGAAAAACTGTTTTTT. This translates into CASSLFGGARNEKLFF.

The rearrangement uses TRBV28 and TRBJ1-2, with 9 bases identical to TRBD1. Germline-derived CDR1 and CDR2 are MDHEN and SYDVKM. V was clipped by 6 bases and J by 7 bases; unmatched bases: 9. The CDR3 extends over 14 amino acids. The CDR3 is CASRLTGQGGGYTF. CDR3 in DNA: TGTGCCAGCAGGCTTACGGGACAGGGAGGTGGCTACACCTTC.

This rearrangement joins TRBV11-2 to TRBJ1-1, with D tentatively TRBD1 (5 bases). V lost 5 bases, J lost 5 bases, and 15 bases lay in between. The length of the CDR3 is 14 residues. The germline gives CDR1 SGHAT, CDR2 FQNNGV. CDR3 residues: CASSLRMWGTEAFF. As DNA, the CDR3 is TGTGCCAGCAGCCTGCGCATGTGGGGGACTGAAGCTTTCTTT.

The rearrangement uses TRBV9 and TRBJ2-3; TRBD2 matches 9 bases. Trimming cost V 0 bases and J 6 bases; bases outside gene matches: 5. The CDR3 has 15 amino acids. Germline V gene sequence: CDR1 SGDLS, CDR2 YYNGEE. In DNA form, the CDR3 reads TGTGCCAGCAGCGTAGAAGGGACTAGCCTCGATACGCAGTATTTT. It encodes CASSVEGTSLDTQYF. Combining the CDR3 with reference TRBV9 and TRBJ2-3 gives the whole variable domain DSGVTQTPKHLITATGQRVTLRCSPRSGDLSVYWYQQSLDQGLQFLIQYYNGEERAKGNILERFSAQQFPDLHSELNLSSLELGDSALYFCASSVEGTSLDTQYFGPGTRLTVL.

The CDR3 DNA reads as TGTGCCAGTAGTTTCAGGGCCGGGGAGCTGTTTTTT. It is translated as CASSFRAGELFF. The gene calls are TRBV19 and TRBJ2-2, with a weak D call TRBD1 (5 bases). Per the germline V gene, CDR1 is LNHDA and CDR2 is SQIVND (reference sequence). The CDR3 consists of 12 residues. Between the trimmed V and J ends, which lost 5 bases and 6 bases, there was a span of 7 bases.

This clone was found once. The CDR3 nucleotides are TGTGCCAGCAGTGTAGAGGGACGGAACTCTGGAAACACCATATATTTT. It specifies CASSVEGRNSGNTIYF. This chain uses TRBV2 with TRBJ1-3; possibly TRBD1 for D (5 bases). The CDR3 sequence is 16 residues long. CDR1 SNHLY and CDR2 FYNNEI come from the germline V gene. V lost 4 bases, J lost 0 bases, and 13 bases lay in between.

This chain joins TRBV29-1 and TRBJ2-3; possibly TRBD1 or TRBD2 for D (6 bases each). V was cut by 2 bases and J by 6 bases, with 21 bases left in between. Per the germline V gene, CDR1 is SQVTM and CDR2 is ANQGSEA. The length of the CDR3 is 16 residues. CDR3 DNA sequence: TGCAGCGTTGAAAAGGGGGGAGGTCCCTGGCCGGATACGCAGTATTTT. Translation gives CSVEKGGGPWPDTQYF.

This chain joins TRBV28 and TRBJ2-1; 7 bases map to TRBD1. V was clipped by 7 bases and J by 4 bases; unmatched bases: 4. Germline CDR1 reads MDHEN; CDR2 reads SYDVKM. This CDR3 comprises 13 residues. CDR3: CASKGTAYNEQFF. Here the CDR3 DNA reads TGTGCCAGCAAAGGGACAGCTTACAATGAGCAGTTCTTC.

The V gene is TRBV7-9, the J gene TRBJ1-5; TRBD1 might be the D (5 bases). V lost 1 base to trimming and J lost 4 bases, with 8 bases between them. This CDR3 region has 14 residues. Germline V gene sequence: CDR1 SEHNR, CDR2 FQNEAQ (reference sequence). The CDR3 DNA sequence: TGTGCCAGCAGCTTAGGGGGCCCAAATCAGCCCCAGCATTTT. This translates into CASSLGGPNQPQHF.

This clone was detected only a few times. The CDR3: CSAGSEAFF. The CDR3 DNA is TGCAGCGCGGGCAGCGAAGCTTTCTTT. The chain is built from TRBV29-1 and TRBJ1-1, with D unresolved. This CDR3 is 9 amino acids long. CDR1 is SQVTM and CDR2 is ANQGSEA in the germline V gene. V lost 7 bases to trimming and J lost 8 bases, with 8 bases between them.

The chain is built from TRBV7-6 and TRBJ2-1; no clear D gene. This CDR3 is 12 amino acids long. V lost 5 bases and J lost 5, with 7 bases in between. Per the germline V gene, CDR1 is SGHVS and CDR2 is FNYEAQ. CDR3 protein: CASSAHDNEQFF. Written as DNA, the CDR3 is TGTGCCAGCAGCGCCCACGACAATGAGCAGTTCTTC.

This clone was seen only once. Within the sample, other DNA sequences also encode this same CDR3. The CDR3 spells CSARGAGELFF. Written as DNA, the CDR3 is TGCAGTGCTAGAGGGGCCGGGGAGCTGTTTTTT. J is TRBJ2-2 and V is TRBV20-1; D unclear. V was shortened by 1 base and J by 6 bases, with 3 bases between the two germline ends. The CDR3 spans 11 residues. Germline-derived CDR1 and CDR2 are DFQATT and SNEGSKA (reference sequence).

This chain links TRBV15 with TRBJ2-5; no clear D gene. V was pared by 0 bases and J by 2 bases, with 7 bases between. CDR1 and CDR2 (germline): LNHNV, YYDKDF (reference sequence). The CDR3 runs to 14 residues. CDR3 residues: CATSRDIGQETQYF. Here the CDR3 DNA reads TGTGCCACCAGCAGAGATATAGGACAAGAGACCCAGTACTTC.

This sequence joins TRBV19 and TRBJ1-2, with 9 bases identical to TRBD1. Trimming cost V 4 bases and J 7 bases; bases outside gene matches: 1. Germline assignment: CDR1 LNHDA and CDR2 SQIVND (reference sequence). The CDR3 runs to 12 residues. Written as DNA, the CDR3 is TGTGCCAGTAGTAGGGGACAGGGTGGCTACACCTTC. Protein sequence: CASSRGQGGYTF. The entire variable domain, with the rest obtained from reference TRBV19 and TRBJ1-2, is as follows: DGGITQSPKYLFRKEGQNVTLSCEQNLNHDAMYWYRQDPGQGLRLIYYSQIVNDFQKGDIAEGYSVSREKKESFPLTVTSAQKNPTAFYLCASSRGQGGYTFGSGTRLTVV.

The chain combines TRBV6-4 with TRBJ2-2; tentatively, D is TRBD1 or TRBD2 (5 bases each). The germline V gene encodes CDR1 MRHNA and CDR2 SNTAGT. The V gene lost 2 bases and the J gene lost 2 bases, with 12 bases spanning the gap. CDR3 length: 16 amino acids. CDR3 loop: CASSDGAGHNTGELFF. CDR3 nucleotide sequence: TGTGCCAGCAGTGACGGGGCGGGCCACAACACCGGGGAGCTGTTTTTT.